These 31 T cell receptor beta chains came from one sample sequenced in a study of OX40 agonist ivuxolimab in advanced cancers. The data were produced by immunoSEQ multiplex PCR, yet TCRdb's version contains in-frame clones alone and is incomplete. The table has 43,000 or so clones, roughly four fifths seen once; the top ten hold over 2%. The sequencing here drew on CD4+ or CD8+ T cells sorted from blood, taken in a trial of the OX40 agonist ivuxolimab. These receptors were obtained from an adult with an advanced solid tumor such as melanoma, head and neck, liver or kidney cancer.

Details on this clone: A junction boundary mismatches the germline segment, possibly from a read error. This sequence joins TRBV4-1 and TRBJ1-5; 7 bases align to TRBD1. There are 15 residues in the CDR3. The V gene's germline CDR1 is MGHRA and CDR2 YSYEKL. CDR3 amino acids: CVSSQQGQSNQPQHF. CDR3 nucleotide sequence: TGCGTCAGCAGCCAACAGGGGCAAAGCAATCAGCCCCAGCATTTT.

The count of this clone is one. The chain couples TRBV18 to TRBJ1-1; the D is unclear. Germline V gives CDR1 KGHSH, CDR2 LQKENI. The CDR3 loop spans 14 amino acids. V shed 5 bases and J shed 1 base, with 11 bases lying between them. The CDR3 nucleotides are TGTGCCAGCTCAACCGGGTCGGGGAACACTGAAGCTTTCTTT. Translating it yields CASSTGSGNTEAFF.

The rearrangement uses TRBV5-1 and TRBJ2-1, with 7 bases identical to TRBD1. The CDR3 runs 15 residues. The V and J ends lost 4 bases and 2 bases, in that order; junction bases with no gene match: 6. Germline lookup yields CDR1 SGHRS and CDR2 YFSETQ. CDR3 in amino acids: CASSAGQVAYNEQFF. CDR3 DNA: TGCGCCAGCAGCGCAGGACAGGTCGCCTACAATGAGCAGTTCTTC.

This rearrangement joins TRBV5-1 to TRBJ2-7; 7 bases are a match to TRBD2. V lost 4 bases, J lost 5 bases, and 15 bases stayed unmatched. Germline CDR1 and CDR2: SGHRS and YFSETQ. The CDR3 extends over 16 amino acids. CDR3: CASSPPLAGVGNEQYF. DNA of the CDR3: TGCGCCAGCAGCCCGCCTTTGGCGGGAGTTGGGAACGAGCAGTACTTC.

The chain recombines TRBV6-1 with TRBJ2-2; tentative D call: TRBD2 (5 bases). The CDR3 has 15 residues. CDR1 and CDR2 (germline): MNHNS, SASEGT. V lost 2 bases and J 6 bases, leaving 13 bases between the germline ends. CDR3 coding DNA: TGTGCCAGCAGTGAACTTACCGGGATGGCCGGGGAGCTGTTTTTT. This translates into CASSELTGMAGELFF.

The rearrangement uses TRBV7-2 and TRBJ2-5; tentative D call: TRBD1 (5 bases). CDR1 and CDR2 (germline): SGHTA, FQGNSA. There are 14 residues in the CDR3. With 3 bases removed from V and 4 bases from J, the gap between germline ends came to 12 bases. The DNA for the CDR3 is TGTGCCAGCAGCTTTCAGGGTCTAGGAGAGACCCAGTACTTC. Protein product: CASSFQGLGETQYF.

The CDR3 nucleotides read TGCGCCAGCAGCCAACCAAAACACTCCTACGAGCAGTACTTC. Encoded protein: CASSQPKHSYEQYF. The genes are TRBV4-1 and TRBJ2-7; D is ambiguous. Trimming removed 2 bases from V and 0 bases from J, with 8 bases in between. Per the germline V gene, CDR1 is MGHRA and CDR2 is YSYEKL. The CDR3 length is 14 residues.

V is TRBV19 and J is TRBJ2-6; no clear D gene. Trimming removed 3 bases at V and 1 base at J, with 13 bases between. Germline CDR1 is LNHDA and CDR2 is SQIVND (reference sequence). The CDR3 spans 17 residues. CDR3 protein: CASSIKGSSSGANVLTF. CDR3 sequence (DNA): TGTGCCAGTAGTATCAAGGGCAGCAGTTCTGGGGCCAACGTCCTGACTTTC.

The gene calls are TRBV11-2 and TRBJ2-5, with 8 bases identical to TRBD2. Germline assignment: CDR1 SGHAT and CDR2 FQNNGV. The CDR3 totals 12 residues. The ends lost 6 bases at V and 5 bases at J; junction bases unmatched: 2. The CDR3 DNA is TGTGCCAGCAGACCGGGAGGGGAGACCCAGTACTTC. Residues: CASRPGGETQYF.

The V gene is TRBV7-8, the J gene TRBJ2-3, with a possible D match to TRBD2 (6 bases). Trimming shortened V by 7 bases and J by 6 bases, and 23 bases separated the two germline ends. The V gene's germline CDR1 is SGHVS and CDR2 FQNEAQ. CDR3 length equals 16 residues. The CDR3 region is CASNPGGWRGIDTQYF. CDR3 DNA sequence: TGTGCCAGCAATCCCGGCGGGTGGAGGGGCATTGATACGCAGTATTTT.

The DNA of the CDR3 is TGTGCCAGCAGCCCGACTAGCGGGTACACCGGGGAGCTGTTTTTT. It yields the protein CASSPTSGYTGELFF. The rearrangement joins TRBV7-9 to TRBJ2-2; 10 bases match TRBD2. Germline V CDR1 and CDR2: SEHNR, FQNEAQ (reference sequence). CDR3 length: 15 residues. Trimming took 5 bases from V and 3 from J; bases not matched to a gene: 3.

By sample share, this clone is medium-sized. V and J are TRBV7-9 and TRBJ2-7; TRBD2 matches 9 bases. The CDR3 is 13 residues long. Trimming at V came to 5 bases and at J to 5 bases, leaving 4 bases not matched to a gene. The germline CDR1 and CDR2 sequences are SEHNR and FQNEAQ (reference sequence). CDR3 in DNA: TGTGCCAGCAGCCTATGGACTAGCGACGAGCAGTACTTC. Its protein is CASSLWTSDEQYF.

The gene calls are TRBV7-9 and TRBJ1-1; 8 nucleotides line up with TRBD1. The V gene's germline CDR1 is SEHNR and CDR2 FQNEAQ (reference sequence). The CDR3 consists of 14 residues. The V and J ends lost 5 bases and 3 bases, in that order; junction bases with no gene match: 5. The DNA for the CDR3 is TGTGCCAGCAGCACCGGACAGGGAGACACTGAAGCTTTCTTT. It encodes CASSTGQGDTEAFF.

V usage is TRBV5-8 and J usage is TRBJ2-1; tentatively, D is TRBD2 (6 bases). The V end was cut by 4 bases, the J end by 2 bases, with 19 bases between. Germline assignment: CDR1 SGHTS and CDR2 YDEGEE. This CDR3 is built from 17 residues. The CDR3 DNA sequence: TGTGCCAGCAGCGGGAAGGGAGGACACTGGGCCTACAATGAGCAGTTCTTC. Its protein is CASSGKGGHWAYNEQFF. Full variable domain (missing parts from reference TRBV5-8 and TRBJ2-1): EAGVTQSPTHLIKTRGQQATLRCSPISGHTSVYWYQQALGLGLQFLLWYDEGEERNRGNFPPRFSGRQFPNYSSELNVNALELEDSALYLCASSGKGGHWAYNEQFFGPGTRLTVL.

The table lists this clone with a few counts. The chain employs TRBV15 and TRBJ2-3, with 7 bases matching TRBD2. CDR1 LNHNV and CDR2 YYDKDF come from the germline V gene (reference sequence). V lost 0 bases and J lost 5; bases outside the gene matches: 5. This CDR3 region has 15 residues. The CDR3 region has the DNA TGTGCCACCAGCAGAGATGGTATAGCGGGAGATACGCAGTATTTT. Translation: CATSRDGIAGDTQYF.

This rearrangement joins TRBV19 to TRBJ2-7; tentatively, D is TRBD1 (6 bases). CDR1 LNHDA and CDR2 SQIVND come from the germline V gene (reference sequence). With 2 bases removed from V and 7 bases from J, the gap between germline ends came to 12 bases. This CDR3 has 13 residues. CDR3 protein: CASSITQGLEQYF. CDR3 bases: TGTGCCAGTAGTATAACCCAGGGGTTGGAGCAGTACTTC.

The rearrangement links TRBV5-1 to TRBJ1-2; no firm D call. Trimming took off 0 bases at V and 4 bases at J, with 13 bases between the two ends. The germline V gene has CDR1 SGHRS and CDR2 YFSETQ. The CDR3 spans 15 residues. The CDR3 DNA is TGCGCCAGCAGCTTGGAGGGCAATCCTAGCTATGGCTACACCTTC. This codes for CASSLEGNPSYGYTF.

As DNA, the CDR3 is TGTGCCAGCAGCCCACTAGCGGGAGGGGCAGCCGCGACCCAGTACTTC. Its protein is CASSPLAGGAAATQYF. The V and J genes are TRBV7-9 and TRBJ2-5; TRBD2 matches 13 bases. This CDR3 region has 16 residues. The trim removed 5 bases at V and 7 bases at J, leaving 10 bases unmatched. Germline CDR1 is SEHNR and CDR2 is FQNEAQ (reference sequence).

CDR3 sequence: CASSEEAGYQAYEQYF. CDR3 coding DNA: TGTGCCAGCAGTGAAGAAGCAGGGTATCAGGCCTACGAGCAGTACTTC. The chain is built from TRBV2 and TRBJ2-7, with TRBD1 as a possible D gene (5 bases). This CDR3 spans 16 amino acids. V was clipped by 1 base and J by 2 bases, with 15 bases between them. Germline V gene lookup returns CDR1 SNHLY and CDR2 FYNNEI.

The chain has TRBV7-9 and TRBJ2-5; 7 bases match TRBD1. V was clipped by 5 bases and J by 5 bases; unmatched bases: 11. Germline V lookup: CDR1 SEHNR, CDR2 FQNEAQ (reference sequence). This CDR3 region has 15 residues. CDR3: CASSPGTAPSETQYF. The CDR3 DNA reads TGTGCCAGCAGCCCTGGGACAGCTCCTTCGGAGACCCAGTACTTC.

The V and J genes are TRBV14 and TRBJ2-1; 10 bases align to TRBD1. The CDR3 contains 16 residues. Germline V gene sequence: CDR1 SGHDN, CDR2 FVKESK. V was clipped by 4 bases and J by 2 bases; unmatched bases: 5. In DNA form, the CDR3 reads TGTGCCAGCAGCCTTCGACAGGGGGCACCCTACAATGAGCAGTTCTTC. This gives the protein CASSLRQGAPYNEQFF.

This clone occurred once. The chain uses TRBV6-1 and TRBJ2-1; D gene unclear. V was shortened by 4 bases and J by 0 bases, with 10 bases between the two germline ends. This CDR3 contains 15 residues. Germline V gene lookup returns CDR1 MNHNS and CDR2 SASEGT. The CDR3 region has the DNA TGTGCCAGCAGTGCTACGGTCGGCTCCTACAATGAGCAGTTCTTC. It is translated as CASSATVGSYNEQFF.

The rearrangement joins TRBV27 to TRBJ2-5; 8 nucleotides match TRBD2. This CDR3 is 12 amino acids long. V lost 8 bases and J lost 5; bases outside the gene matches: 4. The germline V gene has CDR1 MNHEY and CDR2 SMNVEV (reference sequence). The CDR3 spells CASRGGSETQYF. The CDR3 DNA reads TGTGCCAGCCGGGGGGGCAGCGAGACCCAGTACTTC.

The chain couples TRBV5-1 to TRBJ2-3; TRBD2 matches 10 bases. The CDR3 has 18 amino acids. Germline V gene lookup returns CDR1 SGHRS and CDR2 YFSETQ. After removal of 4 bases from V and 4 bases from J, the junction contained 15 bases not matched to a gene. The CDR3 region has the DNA TGCGCCAGCAGCCGACAGGGACGGACTAGCGGTGTCGCAGATACGCAGTATTTT. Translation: CASSRQGRTSGVADTQYF.

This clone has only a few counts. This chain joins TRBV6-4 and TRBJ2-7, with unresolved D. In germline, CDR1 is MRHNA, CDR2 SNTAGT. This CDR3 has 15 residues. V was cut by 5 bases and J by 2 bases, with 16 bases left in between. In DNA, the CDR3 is TGTGCCAGCAGTTCCTCCTCGATAAGAACCTACGAGCAGTACTTC. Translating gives CASSSSSIRTYEQYF.

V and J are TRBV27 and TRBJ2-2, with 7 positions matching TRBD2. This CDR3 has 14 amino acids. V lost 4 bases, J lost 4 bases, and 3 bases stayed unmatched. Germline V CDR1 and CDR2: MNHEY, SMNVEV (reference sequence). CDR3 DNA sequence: TGTGCCAGCAGTTGGGACTATCTCACCGGGGAGCTGTTTTTT. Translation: CASSWDYLTGELFF.

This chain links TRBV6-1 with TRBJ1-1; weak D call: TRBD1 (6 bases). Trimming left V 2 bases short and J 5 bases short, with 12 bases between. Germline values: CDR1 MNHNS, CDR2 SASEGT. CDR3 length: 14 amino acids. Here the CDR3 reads CASSEHGGLTEAFF. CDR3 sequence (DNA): TGTGCCAGCAGTGAACACGGGGGGCTGACTGAAGCTTTCTTT.

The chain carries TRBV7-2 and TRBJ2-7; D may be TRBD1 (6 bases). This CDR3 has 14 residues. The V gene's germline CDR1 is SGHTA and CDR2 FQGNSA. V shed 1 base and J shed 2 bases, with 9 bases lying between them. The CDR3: CASSLEPGAYEQYF. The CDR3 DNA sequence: TGTGCCAGCAGCTTAGAGCCAGGGGCCTACGAGCAGTACTTC.

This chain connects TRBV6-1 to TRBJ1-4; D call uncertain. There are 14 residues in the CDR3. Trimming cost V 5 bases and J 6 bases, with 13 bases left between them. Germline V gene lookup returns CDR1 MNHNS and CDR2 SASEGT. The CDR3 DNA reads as TGTGCCAGCAGTAACCCTGAAGGCTATGAAAAACTGTTTTTT. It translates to CASSNPEGYEKLFF.

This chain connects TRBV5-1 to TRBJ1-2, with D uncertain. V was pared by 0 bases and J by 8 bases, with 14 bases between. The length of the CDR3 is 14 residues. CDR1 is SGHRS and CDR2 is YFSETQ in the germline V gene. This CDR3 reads CASSLDIPLDGYTF. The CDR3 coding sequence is TGCGCCAGCAGCTTGGACATACCTCTCGACGGCTACACCTTC.

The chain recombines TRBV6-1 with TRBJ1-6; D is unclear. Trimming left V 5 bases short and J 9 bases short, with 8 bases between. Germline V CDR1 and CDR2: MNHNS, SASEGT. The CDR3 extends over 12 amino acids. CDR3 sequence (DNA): TGTGCCAGCAGTTTCTATGGTTCACCCCTCCACTTT. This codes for CASSFYGSPLHF.